This T cell receptor beta chain is from a study of human T cells and chemical hapten exposure. Overall study: Per-sample variation in TCR yield stemmed mainly from small pooled library volume differences. Study conclusions and caveats: TCRs whose frequency exceeded 1 in 1000 remained the same following DPC sensitization.

V lost 6 bases to trimming and J lost 4 bases; unmatched junction nucleotides: 8. Germline assignment: CDR1 MNHEY and CDR2 SMNVEV (reference sequence). CDR3 length: 15 residues. The library tagged individual cDNA molecules with unique molecular identifiers. Original methodology: With a range of 23,224 to 690,600, the median per sample was about 87,000 TCRs. TCRdb redid the calling of the RACE reads with MiXCR, one entry per CDR3 protein. In this record, the V and J calls reflect TCRdb's handling and not the investigators' own analysis. The table has some 50,000 distinct CDR3 sequences, 3.5% to 5% seen once; the top ten hold approximately 5.5%. This clonotype has at least ten counts. As yet, its antigen is unknown. Time point meaning: healthy volunteer bleed at 2 weeks. Total RNA extraction was carried out from unfractionated whole blood.

The genes are TRBV27 and TRBJ1-4; 7 bases agree with TRBD1. The TCR was taken from a human donor in good health. Some clones in this sample may be carry-over from other donors' samples. Sequencing was performed on whole blood. The chain's CDR3 is CASREYQGDNEKLFF. In DNA form, the CDR3 reads TGTGCCAGCAGAGAATATCAGGGGGATAATGAAAAACTGTTTTTT.